A single sample is the source of the 31 T cell receptor beta chains below, sequenced in a study of graft-versus-host responses after intestinal transplantation. No antigen has been identified for these receptors. This table comes from immunoSEQ multiplex PCR, and its TCRdb copy is limited to in-frame clones, with some not included. The data hold roughly 38,000 clones, with nearly 95% observed a single time. Here the sequenced sample was unstimulated CD8+ T cells sorted from spleen or lymph node cells, taken before transplant. The source of these receptors is a human donor who was the organ donor for an intestinal transplant.

J is TRBJ1-5 and V is TRBV27; 7 bases fit TRBD1. Germline V gives CDR1 MNHEY, CDR2 SMNVEV (reference sequence). The J segment lost 7 bases and the V segment lost 6 bases, leaving 6 bases of the junction unmatched. This CDR3 is built from 13 residues. The CDR3 region is CASSQNRGQPQHF. The DNA of the CDR3 is TGTGCCAGCAGCCAGAACAGGGGCCAGCCCCAGCATTTT.

The chain has TRBV6-1 and TRBJ2-3, with TRBD1 as a possible D gene (6 bases). The CDR3 consists of 15 residues. Trimming cost V 5 bases and J 2 bases, with 14 bases left between them. Germline CDR1 reads MNHNS; CDR2 reads SASEGT. The CDR3 is CASSPRTVTTDTQYF. In DNA form, the CDR3 reads TGTGCCAGCAGTCCCCGGACAGTGACCACAGATACGCAGTATTTT.

This chain connects TRBV28 to TRBJ1-1; 10 positions match TRBD1. J gave up 0 bases and V 1 base, and 2 bases lay outside the gene matches. Germline lookup yields CDR1 MDHEN and CDR2 SYDVKM. This CDR3 contains 16 residues. CDR3 region: CASSLLGTGVNTEAFF. The CDR3 DNA reads TGTGCCAGCAGTTTATTGGGGACAGGGGTGAACACTGAAGCTTTCTTT.

This rearrangement joins TRBV27 to TRBJ2-1; 8 nucleotides align to TRBD2. The CDR3 is 14 residues long. Per germline, CDR1 MNHEY and CDR2 SMNVEV (reference sequence). The V gene end was trimmed by 2 bases and the J gene end by 6 bases; junction bases not matched to a gene: 3. In nucleotides, the CDR3 is TGTGCCAGCAGTTTAATAGCGGGAAGCAATGAGCAGTTCTTC. Residues: CASSLIAGSNEQFF.

J is TRBJ1-1 and V is TRBV28; no firm D call. CDR3 size: 12 residues. The germline V gene encodes CDR1 MDHEN and CDR2 SYDVKM. V was cut by 2 bases and J by 1 base, with 2 bases left in between. The CDR3 protein is CASSLQNTEAFF. The CDR3 nucleotides are TGTGCCAGCAGTTTACAGAACACTGAAGCTTTCTTT.

This chain links TRBV7-2 with TRBJ1-5; TRBD1 is a possible D gene (6 bases). V lost 5 bases and J 6 bases, leaving 11 bases between the germline ends. The CDR3 has 13 amino acids. Germline lookup yields CDR1 SGHTA and CDR2 FQGNSA. The CDR3 loop reads CASSPGEGQPQHF. The CDR3 DNA reads as TGTGCCAGCAGCCCAGGGGAGGGTCAGCCCCAGCATTTT.

J is TRBJ2-1 and V is TRBV29-1, with a tentative D call TRBD1 (5 bases). Germline-derived CDR1 and CDR2 are SQVTM and ANQGSEA. V shed 7 bases and J shed 3 bases, with 13 bases lying between them. CDR3 size: 13 residues. CDR3 nucleotide sequence: TGCAGCGCCGCCGTCGACAGCTACAATGAGCAGTTCTTC. This codes for CSAAVDSYNEQFF.

Written as DNA, the CDR3 is TGTGCCAGCAGTCACCCGGGCAGCTACAATGAGCAGTTCTTC. It yields the protein CASSHPGSYNEQFF. V usage is TRBV25-1 and J usage is TRBJ2-1; D gene ambiguous. Germline CDR1 and CDR2: MGHDK and SYGVNS. V was shortened by 5 bases and J by 3 bases, with 11 bases between the two germline ends. The CDR3 spans 14 residues.

With regard to this clone: The same CDR3 is also encoded by other DNA sequences in this sample. The chain employs TRBV9 and TRBJ2-7; tentative D call: TRBD2 (6 bases). The CDR3 consists of 14 residues. Germline V gene data show CDR1 as SGDLS and CDR2 as YYNGEE. V gave up 0 bases and J gave up 0 bases, with 7 bases separating them. The CDR3 DNA reads TGTGCCAGCAGCGTAGGCGGGAACTCCTACGAGCAGTACTTC. Amino acids: CASSVGGNSYEQYF.

In this sample, this clone turned up once. The genes are TRBV13 and TRBJ2-7, with a weak D call TRBD1 (5 bases). This CDR3 is built from 14 residues. CDR1 and CDR2 from the germline V gene are PRHDT and FYEKMQ (reference sequence). Trimming stripped 3 bases from V and 4 bases from J, with 13 bases between. This CDR3 is CASSFRAGLYEQYF. The CDR3 coding sequence is TGTGCCAGCAGCTTTCGGGCAGGGCTGTACGAGCAGTACTTC. The full variable domain, its missing parts supplied by reference TRBV13 and TRBJ2-7, is AAGVIQSPRHLIKEKRETATLKCYPIPRHDTVYWYQQGPGQDPQFLISFYEKMQSDKGSIPDRFSAQQFSDYHSELNMSSLELGDSALYFCASSFRAGLYEQYFGPGTRLTVT.

The J gene is TRBJ2-1, the V gene TRBV10-2; TRBD2 aligns across 8 bases. Looked up from germline, CDR1 is WSHSY and CDR2 is SAAADI. The CDR3 is 16 amino acids. V trimming: 6 bases; J trimming: 4 bases; junction bases outside the gene matches: 11. CDR3 coding DNA: TGCGCCAGCAGCGGATCAACTAGCGGACGGTACAATGAGCAGTTCTTC. Protein sequence: CASSGSTSGRYNEQFF.

V and J are TRBV6-5 and TRBJ1-3, with TRBD1 as a possible D gene (5 bases). The CDR3 has 14 amino acids. The V and J ends lost 2 bases and 4 bases respectively, with 9 bases between them. Germline CDR1 MNHEY, CDR2 SVGAGI. The CDR3 nucleotides are TGTGCCAGCAGTTACAGCAGGGCCGGAAACACCATATATTTT. Translation: CASSYSRAGNTIYF.

The V call is TRBV5-4, the J call TRBJ2-3, with 8 bases identical to TRBD2. Per the germline V gene, CDR1 is SGHNT and CDR2 is YYREEE (reference sequence). The CDR3 has 16 amino acids. V was pared by 4 bases and J by 0 bases, with 7 bases of the junction left unmatched. The chain's CDR3 is CASSAGLAASTDTQYF. CDR3 sequence (DNA): TGTGCCAGCAGCGCCGGACTAGCCGCTAGCACAGATACGCAGTATTTT.

The chain carries TRBV27 and TRBJ2-7, with 10 bases that match TRBD2. Germline lookup yields CDR1 MNHEY and CDR2 SMNVEV (reference sequence). The V gene end was trimmed by 0 bases and the J gene end by 0 bases; junction bases not matched to a gene: 2. The CDR3 runs 16 residues. The CDR3 protein is CASSLSRTSGSYEQYF. As DNA, the CDR3 is TGTGCCAGCAGTTTATCAAGGACTAGCGGCTCCTACGAGCAGTACTTC.

The chain combines TRBV29-1 with TRBJ2-7; a possible D gene is TRBD1 (5 bases). The CDR3 loop spans 14 amino acids. Germline CDR1 and CDR2: SQVTM and ANQGSEA. V lost 7 bases and J 0 bases, leaving 16 bases between the germline ends. The CDR3 loop is CSAPQGSSSYEQYF. CDR3 sequence (DNA): TGCAGCGCCCCTCAGGGTTCTAGCTCCTACGAGCAGTACTTC.

The CDR3 sequence: CASTEGVGQGRPYEQYF. CDR3 DNA: TGCGCCAGCACCGAGGGGGTAGGGCAGGGTAGACCCTACGAGCAGTACTTC. The chain links TRBV10-2 to TRBJ2-7, with TRBD1 as a possible D gene (6 bases). There are 17 residues in the CDR3. V lost 7 bases to trimming and J lost 2 bases, with 24 bases between them. The germline gives CDR1 WSHSY, CDR2 SAAADI.

This clone was counted a single time. The chain recombines TRBV7-9 with TRBJ2-7, with 7 nucleotides matching TRBD1. The CDR3 sequence is 14 residues long. V shed 4 bases, J shed 3 bases, and the junction held 6 bases outside the gene matches. Germline loops: CDR1 SEHNR, CDR2 FQNEAQ (reference sequence). CDR3 nucleotide sequence: TGTGCCAGCAGCTCTCGGACAGGATACTACGAGCAGTACTTC. Translated, it gives CASSSRTGYYEQYF.

The J gene is TRBJ2-7, the V gene TRBV27, with D maybe TRBD1 (6 bases). CDR1 and CDR2 from the germline V gene are MNHEY and SMNVEV (reference sequence). The length of the CDR3 is 13 residues. V dropped 2 bases and J dropped 5 bases, with 10 bases sitting between them. This CDR3 reads CASSLVSGDEQYF. The CDR3 DNA follows: TGTGCCAGCAGTTTAGTATCAGGGGACGAGCAGTACTTC.

Points on this clone: The junction differs from germline at one of its ends, possibly a read error. This chain links TRBV7-3 with TRBJ2-1, with 10 bases aligning to TRBD2. The germline CDR1 and CDR2 sequences are SGHTA and FQGTGA. The CDR3 is made up of 15 amino acids. The CDR3 DNA reads as TGTGCCAGCGGCTTAACGGGACTAGCGAACAATGAGCAGTTCTTC. Its protein is CASGLTGLANNEQFF.

The genes are TRBV9 and TRBJ2-1; 13 nucleotides match TRBD2. The CDR3 runs to 17 residues. V was pared by 3 bases and J by 5 bases, with 8 bases of the junction left unmatched. From germline, CDR1 is SGDLS and CDR2 YYNGEE. CDR3 in DNA: TGTGCCAGCAGCGAGGAGAGAACTAGCGGGAGGGACAATGAGCAGTTCTTC. Translating it yields CASSEERTSGRDNEQFF.

As for this clone: At one of its ends the junction is not consistent with the germline gene, which may arise from a read error. The gene calls are TRBV27 and TRBJ2-7; D gene uncertain. The V gene's germline CDR1 is MNHEY and CDR2 SMNVEV (reference sequence). The CDR3 is made up of 15 amino acids. The CDR3 region is CASSLRAKSSHEQYF. CDR3 DNA sequence: TGTGCCAGCAGTTTACGGGCCAAAAGCTCCCACGAGCAGTACTTC.

The chain employs TRBV4-3 and TRBJ2-6; D gene ambiguous. CDR1 is LGHNA, CDR2 YSLEER, per germline. CDR3 length: 14 amino acids. Trimming removed 4 bases at V and 0 bases at J, with 4 bases between. The CDR3 DNA is TGCGCCAGCAGCCCTAGCTCTGGGGCCAACGTCCTGACTTTC. Its protein is CASSPSSGANVLTF.

This clone was counted a few times. The CDR3 reads CSVYERGIGELFF. As DNA, the CDR3 is TGCAGCGTGTATGAGAGGGGTATCGGGGAGCTGTTTTTT. V is TRBV29-1 and J is TRBJ2-2; D is possibly TRBD1 or TRBD2 (5 bases each). Germline V gives CDR1 SQVTM, CDR2 ANQGSEA. V was shortened by 6 bases and J by 7 bases, with 15 bases between the two germline ends. This CDR3 is built from 13 residues.

The chain employs TRBV25-1 and TRBJ2-7; D call uncertain. This CDR3 is built from 11 residues. Germline CDR1 is MGHDK and CDR2 is SYGVNS. V lost 5 bases to trimming and J lost 1 base, with 3 bases between them. The CDR3 protein is CASSTSYEQYF. The CDR3, as DNA: TGTGCCAGCAGTACTTCCTACGAGCAGTACTTC.

This chain connects TRBV28 to TRBJ1-5, with no clear D. The CDR3 has 14 residues. The V and J ends lost 2 bases and 0 bases respectively, with 5 bases between them. CDR1 is MDHEN, CDR2 SYDVKM, per germline. In DNA form, the CDR3 reads TGTGCCAGCAGTTTAAGGTTTAGCAATCAGCCCCAGCATTTT. Translating it yields CASSLRFSNQPQHF. The whole variable domain, filled in from reference TRBV28 and TRBJ1-5, reads DVKVTQSSRYLVKRTGEKVFLECVQDMDHENMFWYRQDPGLGLRLIYFSYDVKMKEKGDIPEGYSVSREKKERFSLILESASTNQTSMYLCASSLRFSNQPQHFGDGTRLSIL.

The gene calls are TRBV2 and TRBJ2-3; the D gene is possibly TRBD1 (5 bases). Germline CDR1 and CDR2: SNHLY and FYNNEI. V lost 1 base and J lost 2, with 10 bases in between. This CDR3 has 15 residues. CDR3 sequence (DNA): TGTGCCAGCAGTGAAGGCCTAGGGGACACAGATACGCAGTATTTT. Protein product: CASSEGLGDTDTQYF.

This chain links TRBV5-6 with TRBJ2-7; a possible D gene is TRBD1 (5 bases). Trimming cost V 4 bases and J 1 base, with 12 bases left between them. Germline CDR1 SGHDT, CDR2 YYEEEE. The CDR3 totals 14 residues. In DNA form, the CDR3 reads TGTGCCAGCAGCGAATCCACAGGTTCCTACGAGCAGTACTTC. This gives the protein CASSESTGSYEQYF. Full variable domain (missing parts from reference TRBV5-6 and TRBJ2-7): DAGVTQSPTHLIKTRGQQVTLRCSPKSGHDTVSWYQQALGQGPQFIFQYYEEEERQRGNFPDRFSGHQFPNYSSELNVNALLLGDSALYLCASSESTGSYEQYFGPGTRLTVT.

The chain couples TRBV5-4 to TRBJ2-1; 11 nucleotides match TRBD2. With 2 bases clipped from V and 6 bases from J, the junction kept 1 base outside the gene matches. Germline V gene sequence: CDR1 SGHNT, CDR2 YYREEE (reference sequence). The CDR3 length is 14 residues. The CDR3 protein is CASSFTSGSNEQFF. The CDR3 nucleotides read TGTGCCAGCAGCTTTACTAGCGGGAGCAATGAGCAGTTCTTC.

V and J are TRBV18 and TRBJ2-2; TRBD1 aligns across 10 bases. Germline CDR1 is KGHSH and CDR2 is LQKENI. The CDR3 is made up of 14 amino acids. J gave up 3 bases and V 6 bases, and 1 base lay outside the gene matches. This chain's CDR3 is CASSGTGDTGELFF. The CDR3 DNA reads as TGTGCCAGCTCCGGGACAGGGGACACCGGGGAGCTGTTTTTT.

The chain has TRBV28 and TRBJ2-1; TRBD2 matches at 9 bases. From germline, CDR1 is MDHEN and CDR2 SYDVKM. V lost 4 bases, J lost 2 bases, and 12 bases stayed unmatched. The CDR3 sequence is 18 residues long. The CDR3 loop reads CASSSIPRTSETYNEQFF. CDR3 bases: TGTGCCAGCAGTTCGATCCCGAGGACTAGCGAGACCTACAATGAGCAGTTCTTC.

The chain links TRBV6-5 to TRBJ2-5, with 9 nucleotides matching TRBD2. This CDR3 has 15 residues. The junction had 8 bases not matched to a gene; V was cut back by 7 bases and J by 2 bases. Germline CDR1 is MNHEY and CDR2 is SVGAGI. The CDR3 DNA sequence: TGTGCCAGCACCAAAGGGCTAGCGGGACAAGAGACCCAGTACTTC. It encodes CASTKGLAGQETQYF.